This record concerns one TCR beta chain sequence. The data were obtained in a study of blood T cell repertoires in COVID-19. The CDR3 length is 14 residues. V was clipped by 11 bases and J by 0 bases; unmatched bases: 9. Germline CDR1 reads MNHEY; CDR2 reads SVGAGI. Sequenced by immunoSEQ multiplex PCR; TCRdb stores in-frame clones only, minus some. The sample lists a few hundred thousand clones, roughly nine tenths seen once, with less than 2% in the top ten. The sequenced sample consisted of PBMCs or T cells enriched from blood (not recorded which). This chain links TRBV6-5 with TRBJ1-1; 7 nucleotides agree with TRBD1. The sequence was collected from a woman in her 30s who had recovered from COVID-19. CDR3 sequence reads: CAGRRQGMNTEAFF. The CDR3 DNA follows: TGTGCCGGGAGACGACAGGGAATGAACACTGAAGCTTTCTTT.